Below, 23 T cell receptor beta chains from the same sample are listed, as sequenced in a study of breast tumors, draining lymph nodes, adjacent tissues. Axillary draining lymph nodes of breast cancer patients supplied the node samples. TCRdb passed the multiplex PCR reads through MiXCR, listing each CDR3 protein once. Of some 200,000 distinct CDR3 sequences listed, around 33% were seen once; the top ten hold about 4.3%. Sequences were obtained from axillary lymph node tissue. These receptors were collected from a female donor with breast cancer. Some clones in this sample may be carry-over from other donors' samples.

This clonotype appeared many times. The chain employs TRBV7-8 and TRBJ2-1; possibly TRBD1 or TRBD2 for D (6 bases each). Per the germline V gene, CDR1 is SGHVS and CDR2 is FQNEAQ. V lost 10 bases and J lost 2, with 15 bases in between. The CDR3 has 14 amino acids. The CDR3 sequence is CATQTGATYNEQFF. CDR3 sequence (DNA): TGTGCCACCCAAACGGGGGCCACCTACAATGAGCAGTTCTTC.

The chain recombines TRBV29-1 with TRBJ2-3; 8 nucleotides line up with TRBD2. CDR1 and CDR2 from the germline V gene are SQVTM and ANQGSEA. With V trimmed by 8 bases and J by 0 bases, 4 bases remained unmatched. The CDR3 has 13 amino acids. CDR3 in amino acids: CSLAGGSTDTQYF. The CDR3, as DNA: TGCAGCTTGGCGGGGGGTAGCACAGATACGCAGTATTTT.

This clonotype was recorded a few times. A read error may be the cause here, since a much bigger clone is one base away. This chain links TRBV20-1 with TRBJ1-2, with TRBD1 matching over 9 bases. Looked up from germline, CDR1 is DFQATT and CDR2 is SNEGSKA (reference sequence). Unmatched junction bases numbered 10, after V lost 4 bases and J lost 10 bases. The CDR3 is 13 residues long. CDR3 in amino acids: CSAIDRGGLAYTF. CDR3 DNA: TGCAGTGCTATAGACAGGGGGGGCCTTGCCTACACCTTC.

This clonotype was counted many times. The chain uses TRBV20-1 and TRBJ2-1; D possibly corresponds to TRBD2 (6 bases). The CDR3 length is 12 residues. Germline CDR1 is DFQATT and CDR2 is SNEGSKA (reference sequence). V was clipped by 4 bases and J by 4 bases, with 8 bases between them. CDR3 nucleotide sequence: TGCAGTGCTACGGGAGCTTACAATGAGCAGTTCTTC. Its translation: CSATGAYNEQFF.

This clonotype has at least ten counts. The gene calls are TRBV19 and TRBJ1-5, with D possibly being TRBD1 (5 bases). The CDR3 is 14 amino acids. Germline CDR1 reads LNHDA; CDR2 reads SQIVND (reference sequence). V lost 6 bases and J lost 2, with 11 bases in between. The DNA of the CDR3 is TGTGCCAGTAGCCCTCAAGGGGGCAATCAGCCCCAGCATTTT. Encoded protein: CASSPQGGNQPQHF. The variable domain in full, completed from reference TRBV19 and TRBJ1-5, reads DGGITQSPKYLFRKEGQNVTLSCEQNLNHDAMYWYRQDPGQGLRLIYYSQIVNDFQKGDIAEGYSVSREKKESFPLTVTSAQKNPTAFYLCASSPQGGNQPQHFGDGTRLSIL.

This clonotype has at least ten counts. V gene TRBV30 combines with J gene TRBJ2-2; D remains unclear. Germline V gene sequence: CDR1 GTSNPN, CDR2 SVGIG (reference sequence). Trimming shortened V by 3 bases and J by 6 bases, and 11 bases separated the two germline ends. CDR3 length: 13 amino acids. As DNA, the CDR3 is TGTGCCTGGAGCAGACGTGGGGCCGGGGAGCTGTTTTTT. Translation: CAWSRRGAGELFF.

In this sample, this clonotype turned up many times. The chain carries TRBV10-3 and TRBJ2-3; a possible D gene is TRBD1 (5 bases). The V and J ends lost 3 bases and 6 bases respectively, with 13 bases between them. This CDR3 contains 14 residues. Per germline, CDR1 ENHRY and CDR2 SYGVKD. The CDR3 DNA follows: TGTGCCATCAGTGATCCCCAGGGCCGGGATACGCAGTATTTT. It encodes CAISDPQGRDTQYF.

About this clonotype itself: This may be a read error: a much more frequent sequence differs by one nucleotide. The chain carries TRBV30 and TRBJ2-1; 8 bases match TRBD2. There are 14 residues in the CDR3. Germline trimming cut 4 bases from V and 6 bases from J; bases unmatched to any gene: 8. Germline CDR1 GTSNPN, CDR2 SVGIG (reference sequence). This CDR3 is CAWIGLAGCNEQFF. The CDR3 coding sequence is TGTGCCTGGATCGGGCTAGCGGGTTGCAATGAGCAGTTCTTC.

There are many counts of this clonotype. The chain combines TRBV10-3 with TRBJ2-5; no reliable D call. The V gene's germline CDR1 is ENHRY and CDR2 SYGVKD. Trimming shortened V by 5 bases and J by 3 bases, and 10 bases separated the two germline ends. There are 13 residues in the CDR3. CDR3 coding DNA: TGTGCCATCAGTTCCCTGCCTGAAGAGACCCAGTACTTC. It specifies CAISSLPEETQYF.

This clonotype has at least ten counts. The rearrangement uses TRBV28 and TRBJ2-1; 10 bases are shared with TRBD2. The trim removed 5 bases at V and 8 bases at J, leaving 6 bases unmatched. Germline values: CDR1 MDHEN, CDR2 SYDVKM. The CDR3 has 14 amino acids. The CDR3 coding sequence is TGTGCCAGCAGTCGTAGCGGGAGGTTCGATGAGCAGTTCTTC. It specifies CASSRSGRFDEQFF.

Comment on this clonotype: A much larger clone lies a single base off, so this may be a read error. In DNA form, the CDR3 reads TGTGCCAGCAGCTCGGGACTAGCGGGGGGGACCTGGATGCACTTC. Translated, it gives CASSSGLAGGTWMHF. This chain connects TRBV7-8 to TRBJ2-7, with TRBD2 identical over 16 bases. The germline V gene has CDR1 SGHVS and CDR2 FQNEAQ. The CDR3 runs to 15 residues.

This clonotype was observed many times. This chain links TRBV20-1 with TRBJ2-1, with 7 bases lining up with TRBD1. This CDR3 contains 14 residues. Germline CDR1 reads DFQATT; CDR2 reads SNEGSKA (reference sequence). V lost 6 bases and J lost 9; bases outside the gene matches: 14. CDR3 sequence (DNA): TGCAGTGCAAAAGGGGGCTCATCCCACCCTGAGCAGTTCTTC. It encodes CSAKGGSSHPEQFF.

At least ten counts were recorded for this clonotype. The V gene is TRBV2, the J gene TRBJ2-3; D is ambiguous. This CDR3 contains 15 residues. V shed 2 bases and J shed 1 base, with 10 bases lying between them. Germline CDR1 and CDR2: SNHLY and FYNNEI. CDR3 bases: TGTGCCAGCAGTGAAACCGGGTGGGGCACAGATACGCAGTATTTT. As protein: CASSETGWGTDTQYF.

This clonotype was seen ten or more times. The chain combines TRBV5-1 with TRBJ2-7; 7 positions agree with TRBD1. The CDR3 covers 15 residues. V was pared by 4 bases and J by 0 bases, with 7 bases of the junction left unmatched. Germline CDR1 reads SGHRS; CDR2 reads YFSETQ. The CDR3 sequence: CASSAWDSLSYEQYF. In DNA, the CDR3 is TGCGCCAGCAGCGCCTGGGACAGCCTCTCCTACGAGCAGTACTTC.

In its sample, this clonotype was seen many times. The V gene is TRBV7-6, the J gene TRBJ2-3; no reliable D call. The germline V gene has CDR1 SGHVS and CDR2 FNYEAQ. The CDR3 loop spans 15 amino acids. V lost 8 bases and J lost 1, with 16 bases in between. The CDR3 coding sequence is TGTGCCAGCGGAAGGGCCGCAGCTCGCACAGATACGCAGTATTTT. Translated, it gives CASGRAAARTDTQYF.

The gene calls are TRBV5-6 and TRBJ1-2; 7 positions match TRBD1. In germline, CDR1 is SGHDT, CDR2 YYEEEE. V lost 9 bases and J lost 4; bases outside the gene matches: 6. The CDR3 extends over 12 amino acids. The CDR3 DNA is TGTGCCACGACAGGGTTTAGCTATGGCTACACCTTC. This sequence encodes CATTGFSYGYTF.

This clonotype was counted many times. The gene calls are TRBV20-1 and TRBJ2-7; 9 bases agree with TRBD2. Germline V gives CDR1 DFQATT, CDR2 SNEGSKA (reference sequence). The length of the CDR3 is 14 residues. Trimming at V came to 3 bases and at J to 1 base, leaving 4 bases not matched to a gene. The chain's CDR3 is CSASGSGRSYEQYF. The CDR3 nucleotides read TGCAGTGCTAGTGGCAGCGGGAGGTCCTACGAGCAGTACTTC.

This clonotype was found many times. The rearrangement uses TRBV10-2 and TRBJ2-7; tentative D call: TRBD1 (5 bases). Germline-derived CDR1 and CDR2 are WSHSY and SAAADI. The CDR3 runs to 11 residues. Trimming took 6 bases from V and 4 from J, leaving 7 bases between them. In DNA, the CDR3 is TGCGCCAGCAGGGGGCTTTACGAGCAGTACTTC. Encoded protein: CASRGLYEQYF.

V and J are TRBV7-3 and TRBJ2-7, with TRBD2 identical over 7 bases. V trimming: 3 bases; J trimming: 5 bases; junction bases outside the gene matches: 10. Germline CDR1 SGHTA, CDR2 FQGTGA. The CDR3 contains 15 residues. The CDR3 loop reads CASSLGGGGVDEQYF. In nucleotides, the CDR3 is TGTGCCAGCAGCTTGGGGGGGGGGGGGGTCGACGAGCAGTACTTC.

At least ten counts were recorded for this clonotype. The chain couples TRBV10-3 to TRBJ2-3; 9 nucleotides match TRBD2. V dropped 2 bases and J dropped 1; count of bases not matched to a gene: 7. CDR1 ENHRY and CDR2 SYGVKD come from the germline V gene. This CDR3 is built from 17 residues. CDR3 protein: CAISEGIASGGTDTQYF. CDR3 DNA sequence: TGTGCCATCAGTGAGGGGATCGCTAGCGGGGGCACAGATACGCAGTATTTT.

The table lists this clonotype with many counts. The rearrangement links TRBV12-3 or TRBV12-4 to TRBJ1-6; unclear D gene. The ends were cut back, 5 bases at V and 7 bases at J, with 15 bases in the middle. The CDR3 is 15 amino acids. The CDR3 region has the DNA TGTGCCAGCAGTCCCAGCGGGAGCAAGAATTCACCCCTCCACTTT. It is translated as CASSPSGSKNSPLHF.

This clonotype was counted only a few times. This clone may be a read error of a much larger clone one base away. The CDR3: CAWSVPGRVNSPLHF. CDR3 bases: TGTGCCTGGAGTGTACCGGGGAGGGTAAATTCACCCCTCCACTTT. The chain is built from TRBV30 and TRBJ1-6; the D is unclear. CDR1 and CDR2 from the germline V gene are GTSNPN and SVGIG (reference sequence). The CDR3 is 15 amino acids. Trimming removed 0 bases from V and 7 bases from J, with 13 bases in between.

The chain employs TRBV9 and TRBJ2-3; maybe TRBD2 (6 bases). This CDR3 is built from 16 residues. CDR1 is SGDLS, CDR2 YYNGEE, per germline. The germline V and J ends were trimmed by 3 bases and 11 bases, with 25 bases remaining between them. The DNA for the CDR3 is TGTGCCAGCAGCGCGAGCGGCGGGATGACGTACAATGAGCAGTATTTT. Its translation is CASSASGGMTYNEQYF.